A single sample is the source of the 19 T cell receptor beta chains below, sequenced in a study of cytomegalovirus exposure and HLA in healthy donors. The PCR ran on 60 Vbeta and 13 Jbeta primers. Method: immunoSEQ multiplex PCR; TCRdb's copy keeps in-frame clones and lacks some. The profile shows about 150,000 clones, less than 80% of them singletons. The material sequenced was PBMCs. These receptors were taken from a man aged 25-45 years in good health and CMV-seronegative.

The CDR3, as DNA: TGTGCCAGCAGAAAAGGGGCGTCGGGGGCCAACGTCCTGACTTTC. Translated: CASRKGASGANVLTF. This chain joins TRBV27 and TRBJ2-6; D may be TRBD1 (5 bases). The CDR3 totals 15 residues. Deletions cut 6 bases from V and 4 bases from J, with 13 bases between. Germline lookup yields CDR1 MNHEY and CDR2 SMNVEV (reference sequence). Together with reference TRBV27 and TRBJ2-6, the CDR3 gives the full variable domain: EAQVTQNPRYLITVTGKKLTVTCSQNMNHEYMSWYRQDPGLGLRQIYYSMNVEVTDKGDVPEGYKVSRKEKRNFPLILESPSPNQTSLYFCASRKGASGANVLTFGAGSRLTVL.

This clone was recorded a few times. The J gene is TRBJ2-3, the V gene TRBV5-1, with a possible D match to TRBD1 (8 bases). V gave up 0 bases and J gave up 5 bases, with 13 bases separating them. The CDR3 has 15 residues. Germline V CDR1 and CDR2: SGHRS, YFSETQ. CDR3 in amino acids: CASSLGQGRGDTQYF. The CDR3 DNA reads TGCGCCAGCAGCTTGGGACAGGGGAGGGGAGATACGCAGTATTTT.

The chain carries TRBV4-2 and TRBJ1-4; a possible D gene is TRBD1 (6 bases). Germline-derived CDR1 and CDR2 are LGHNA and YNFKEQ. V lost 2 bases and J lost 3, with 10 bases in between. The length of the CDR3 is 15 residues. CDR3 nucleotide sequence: TGTGCCAGCAGCCAATCGACAGGTCCTAATGAAAAACTGTTTTTT. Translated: CASSQSTGPNEKLFF.

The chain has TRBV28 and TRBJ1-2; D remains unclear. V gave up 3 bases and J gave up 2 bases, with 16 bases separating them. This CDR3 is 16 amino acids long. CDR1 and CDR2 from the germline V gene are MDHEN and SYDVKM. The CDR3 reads CASSFYTDRLNYGYTF. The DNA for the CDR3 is TGTGCCAGCAGTTTTTACACGGACCGACTAAACTATGGCTACACCTTC.

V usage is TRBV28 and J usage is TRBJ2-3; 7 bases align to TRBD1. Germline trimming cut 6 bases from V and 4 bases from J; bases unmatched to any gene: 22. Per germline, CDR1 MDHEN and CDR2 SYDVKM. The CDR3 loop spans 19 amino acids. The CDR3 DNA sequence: TGTGCCAGCAGCCTAAGGGACCTTGGTCAGGGGGTATCGGCAGATACGCAGTATTTT. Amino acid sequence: CASSLRDLGQGVSADTQYF.

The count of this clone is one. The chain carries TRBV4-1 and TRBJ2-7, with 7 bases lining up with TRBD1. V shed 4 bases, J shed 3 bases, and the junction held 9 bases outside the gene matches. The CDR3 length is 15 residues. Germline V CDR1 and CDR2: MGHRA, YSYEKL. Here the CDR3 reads CASSLRAGGFYEQYF. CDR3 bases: TGCGCCAGCAGCCTTCGGGCAGGGGGTTTCTACGAGCAGTACTTC.

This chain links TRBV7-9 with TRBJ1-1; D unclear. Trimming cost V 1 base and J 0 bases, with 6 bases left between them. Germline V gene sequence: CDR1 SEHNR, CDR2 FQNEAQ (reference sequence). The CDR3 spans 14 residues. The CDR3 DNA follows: TGTGCCAGCAGCTTAGAGAACATGAACACTGAAGCTTTCTTT. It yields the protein CASSLENMNTEAFF.

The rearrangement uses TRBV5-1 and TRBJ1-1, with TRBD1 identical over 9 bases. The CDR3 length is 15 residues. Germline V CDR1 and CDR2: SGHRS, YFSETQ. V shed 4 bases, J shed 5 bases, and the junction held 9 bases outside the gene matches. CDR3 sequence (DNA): TGCGCCAGCAGCCCCTCTACAGGGGGCCTAACTGAAGCTTTCTTT. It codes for CASSPSTGGLTEAFF. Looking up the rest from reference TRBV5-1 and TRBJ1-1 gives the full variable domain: KAGVTQTPRYLIKTRGQQVTLSCSPISGHRSVSWYQQTPGQGLQFLFEYFSETQRNKGNFPGRFSGRQFSNSRSEMNVSTLELGDSALYLCASSPSTGGLTEAFFGQGTRLTVV.

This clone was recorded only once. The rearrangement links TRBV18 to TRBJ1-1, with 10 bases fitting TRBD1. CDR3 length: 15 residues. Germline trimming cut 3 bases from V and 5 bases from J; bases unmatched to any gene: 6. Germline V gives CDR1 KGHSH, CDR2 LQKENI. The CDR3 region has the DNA TGTGCCAGCTCACCGGGACAGGGGATTGGAACTGAAGCTTTCTTT. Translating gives CASSPGQGIGTEAFF.

Written as DNA, the CDR3 is TGTGCCAGTAGTGCCGGGACAGGGAATCAGCCCCAGCATTTT. It codes for CASSAGTGNQPQHF. This chain uses TRBV19 with TRBJ1-5; 9 bases are a match to TRBD1. The CDR3 spans 14 residues. Unmatched junction bases numbered 3, after V lost 5 bases and J lost 4 bases. Germline values: CDR1 LNHDA, CDR2 SQIVND (reference sequence).

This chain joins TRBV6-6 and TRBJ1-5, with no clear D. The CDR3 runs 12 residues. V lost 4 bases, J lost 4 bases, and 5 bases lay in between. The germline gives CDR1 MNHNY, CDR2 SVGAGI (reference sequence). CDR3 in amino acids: CASSWPNQPQHF. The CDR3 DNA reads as TGTGCCAGCAGTTGGCCTAATCAGCCCCAGCATTTT.

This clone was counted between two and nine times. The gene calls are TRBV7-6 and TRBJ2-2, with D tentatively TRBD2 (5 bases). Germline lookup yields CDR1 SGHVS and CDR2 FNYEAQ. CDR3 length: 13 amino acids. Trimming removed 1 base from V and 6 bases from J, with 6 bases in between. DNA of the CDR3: TGTGCCAGCAGCTTAGACGGGGCCGGGGAGCTGTTTTTT. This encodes CASSLDGAGELFF.

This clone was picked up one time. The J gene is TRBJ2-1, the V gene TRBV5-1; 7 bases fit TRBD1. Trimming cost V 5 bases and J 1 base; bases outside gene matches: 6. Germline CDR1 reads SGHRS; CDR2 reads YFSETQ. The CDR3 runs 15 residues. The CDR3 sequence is CASRMAGGSYNEQFF. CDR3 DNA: TGCGCCAGCAGGATGGCAGGGGGATCCTACAATGAGCAGTTCTTC. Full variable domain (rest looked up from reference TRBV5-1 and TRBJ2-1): KAGVTQTPRYLIKTRGQQVTLSCSPISGHRSVSWYQQTPGQGLQFLFEYFSETQRNKGNFPGRFSGRQFSNSRSEMNVSTLELGDSALYLCASRMAGGSYNEQFFGPGTRLTVL.

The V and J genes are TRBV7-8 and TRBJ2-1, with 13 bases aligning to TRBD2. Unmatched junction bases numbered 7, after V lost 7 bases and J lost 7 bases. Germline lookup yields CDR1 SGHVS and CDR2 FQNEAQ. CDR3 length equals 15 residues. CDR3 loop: CASTGTSGVYNEQFF. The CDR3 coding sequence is TGTGCCAGCACCGGGACTAGCGGGGTGTATAATGAGCAGTTCTTC. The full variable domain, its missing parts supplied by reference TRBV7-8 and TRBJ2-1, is GAGVSQSPRYKVAKRGQDVALRCDPISGHVSLFWYQQALGQGPEFLTYFQNEAQLDKSGLPSDRFFAERPEGSVSTLKIQRTQQEDSAVYLCASTGTSGVYNEQFFGPGTRLTVL.

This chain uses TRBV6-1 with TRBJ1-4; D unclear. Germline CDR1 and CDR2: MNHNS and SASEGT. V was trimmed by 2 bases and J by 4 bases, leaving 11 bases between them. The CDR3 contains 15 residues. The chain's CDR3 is CASSEIWQINEKLFF. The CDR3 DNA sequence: TGTGCCAGCAGTGAAATCTGGCAGATTAATGAAAAACTGTTTTTT.

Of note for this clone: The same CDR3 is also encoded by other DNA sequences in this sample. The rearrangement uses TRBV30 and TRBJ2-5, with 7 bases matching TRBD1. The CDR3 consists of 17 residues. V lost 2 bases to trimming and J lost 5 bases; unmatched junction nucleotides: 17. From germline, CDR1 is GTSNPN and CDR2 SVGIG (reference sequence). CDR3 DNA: TGTGCCTGGAGTAAAAGAAAAAGGGACAGTCCGCAGGAGACCCAGTACTTC. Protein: CAWSKRKRDSPQETQYF.

The CDR3 is CASSAYGYNEQFF. CDR3 in DNA: TGTGCCAGCAGTGCTTACGGTTACAATGAGCAGTTCTTC. V is TRBV2 and J is TRBJ2-1; D is unclear. Trimming pared 4 bases from V and 4 bases from J, leaving 8 bases between. The V gene's germline CDR1 is SNHLY and CDR2 FYNNEI. The CDR3 is 13 residues long.

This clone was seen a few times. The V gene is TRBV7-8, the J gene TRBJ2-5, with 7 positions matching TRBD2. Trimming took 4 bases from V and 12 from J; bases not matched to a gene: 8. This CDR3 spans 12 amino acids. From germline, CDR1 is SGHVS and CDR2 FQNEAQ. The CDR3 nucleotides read TGTGCCAGCAGCTCAGAGGACGGGGGGAAGTACTTC. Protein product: CASSSEDGGKYF.

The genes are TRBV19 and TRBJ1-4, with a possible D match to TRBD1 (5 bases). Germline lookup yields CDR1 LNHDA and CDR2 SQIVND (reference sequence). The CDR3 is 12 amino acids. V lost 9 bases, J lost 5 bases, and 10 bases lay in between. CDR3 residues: CASGRGNEKLFF. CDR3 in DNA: TGTGCCAGCGGCCGGGGGAATGAAAAACTGTTTTTT. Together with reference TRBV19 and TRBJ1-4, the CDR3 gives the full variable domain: DGGITQSPKYLFRKEGQNVTLSCEQNLNHDAMYWYRQDPGQGLRLIYYSQIVNDFQKGDIAEGYSVSREKKESFPLTVTSAQKNPTAFYLCASGRGNEKLFFGSGTQLSVL.